This T cell receptor beta chain was sequenced during a study of cytomegalovirus exposure and HLA in healthy donors. About the research overall: Earlier sequencing of around 190 million T cells yielded nearly 120 million unique TCR beta sequences. Findings and limits, study-wide: Confirmation was obtained in vitro that a few CMV-associated chains are specific for CMV antigens. A later analysis linked a missense variant in DCLRE1C to the trimming of TCR beta V and J genes. Within the data, a cluster of highly shared sequence variants was likely a sequencing artifact.

Notes on this clone: Its antigen is not known.

CDR3 length: 15 amino acids. J lost 11 bases, V lost 1 base, and 12 bases had no gene match. Germline V gives CDR1 KGHSH, CDR2 LQKENI. Use of 60 Vbeta and 13 Jbeta primers characterized the PCR. Only in-frame clones appear in the TCRdb table, and some are missing; sequencing was by immunoSEQ multiplex PCR. Of some 160,000 clones listed, approximately 80% were seen once; the top ten hold roughly 1.6%. The sequencing input was PBMCs. The source is a woman in her forties in good health and CMV-seronegative. The genes are TRBV18 and TRBJ1-1, with 8 positions matching TRBD1. The CDR3 DNA is TGTGCCAGCTCACCACTGGAAGGACAGGGTGAGGGGGCTTTCTTT. Translating it yields CASSPLEGQGEGAFF.